Reported below is one T cell receptor (beta chain). Authors' processing steps: Using reference gene primer amplification, nucleated cell counts were estimated. Measured with immunoSEQ multiplex PCR; TCRdb has only the in-frame clones, and not every one. That table gives V, J and clone size, and the DNA gave D and trimming. This sample has approximately 360,000 clones, with 89% found just once. This sample is part of a study of blood T cell repertoires in COVID-19. Study at large: The samples span acute and convalescent COVID-19 from the United States, Italy and Spain. The analysed material was cDNA or gDNA that came from T cells, B-cell-depleted T cells, or PBMCs.

Germline loops: CDR1 LNHDA, CDR2 SQIVND (reference sequence). This CDR3 comprises 16 residues. The J segment lost 5 bases and the V segment lost 4 bases, leaving 9 bases of the junction unmatched. The clonotype was recovered from a man in his forties with acute or convalescent COVID-19. Sequenced sample: peripheral blood. V is TRBV19 and J is TRBJ2-2; TRBD1 matches at 8 bases. The CDR3 DNA reads as TGTGCCAGTAGTACCCTCACAGGGGGAGGAACCGGGGAGCTGTTTTTT. It translates to CASSTLTGGGTGELFF.